A selection of T cell receptor beta chains follows, all from one sample in a study of T cell repertoires in cytomegalovirus infection. MiXCR, applied by TCRdb to the reads, yields one record per CDR3 protein. The data show 360,000 or so distinct CDR3 sequences, about 35% seen once. The antigens for these receptors are not known. The sequenced sample was cultured PBMCs, obtained from culture after CMV antigen stimulation. Receptors originate from a human donor in good health (CMV status not recorded). Some clones in this sample may be carry-over from other donors' samples. Both conserved end residues are part of each CDR3. A D gene is named only where the DNA matches it firmly. Clone size appears in some rows only: once, few, many, or a class for an expanded clone.

CDR3 protein: CASSWGGPGATEAFF; CDR3 DNA: TGTGCCAGCAGCTGGGGGGGTCCGGGGGCCACTGAAGCTTTCTTT; J gene: TRBJ1-1; clone size: -; D gene: -; V gene: TRBV28
CDR3 protein: CASTTSGALNTEAFF; CDR3 DNA: TGTGCCAGCACCACCTCAGGGGCGCTGAACACTGAAGCTTTCTTT; J gene: TRBJ1-1; clone size: -; D gene: -; V gene: TRBV12-3/TRBV12-4
CDR3 protein: CASSYGPKLTDTQYF; CDR3 DNA: TGTGCCAGCAGTTATGGGCCGAAACTCACAGATACGCAGTATTTT; J gene: TRBJ2-3; clone size: -; D gene: -; V gene: TRBV6-2/TRBV6-3
CDR3 protein: CASSNGASRETQYF; CDR3 DNA: TGTGCCAGTAGTAACGGGGCCTCCCGAGAGACCCAGTACTTC; J gene: TRBJ2-5; clone size: -; D gene: -; V gene: TRBV19
CDR3 protein: CASSLSGTGGDEQYF; CDR3 DNA: TGTGCCAGTAGTTTATCCGGGACAGGGGGCGACGAGCAGTACTTC; J gene: TRBJ2-7; clone size: few; D gene: TRBD1; V gene: TRBV19
CDR3 protein: CASGLGGFFYEQFF; CDR3 DNA: TGTGCCAGCGGATTAGGGGGGTTCTTCTATGAGCAGTTCTTC; J gene: TRBJ2-1; clone size: -; D gene: -; V gene: TRBV11-2
CDR3 protein: CASSKDRGQGNIQYF; CDR3 DNA: TGTGCCAGCAGCAAGGACAGGGGGCAAGGAAACATTCAGTACTTC; J gene: TRBJ2-4; clone size: -; D gene: TRBD1; V gene: TRBV5-4
CDR3 protein: CASSMTPVSGNTIYF; CDR3 DNA: TGTGCCAGCAGCATGACCCCGGTCTCTGGAAACACCATATATTTT; J gene: TRBJ1-3; clone size: -; D gene: -; V gene: TRBV7-2
CDR3 protein: CASTTRTTNYGYTF; CDR3 DNA: TGTGCCAGCACCACACGGACCACTAACTATGGCTACACCTTC; J gene: TRBJ1-2; clone size: -; D gene: -; V gene: TRBV6-1
CDR3 protein: CASSQGGTAINEKLFF; CDR3 DNA: TGCGCCAGCAGCCAAGGAGGGACAGCAATTAATGAAAAACTGTTTTTT; J gene: TRBJ1-4; clone size: -; D gene: TRBD1; V gene: TRBV4-3
CDR3 protein: CASSPIAGARETQYF; CDR3 DNA: TGCGCCAGCAGCCCCATAGCGGGAGCTCGGGAGACCCAGTACTTC; J gene: TRBJ2-5; clone size: many; D gene: TRBD2; V gene: TRBV5-1
CDR3 protein: CASSLDRGRRELFF; CDR3 DNA: TGTGCCAGCAGCTTAGACAGGGGGCGCCGGGAGCTGTTTTTT; J gene: TRBJ2-2; clone size: -; D gene: TRBD1; V gene: TRBV11-2
CDR3 protein: CASTGDRSSYNEQFF; CDR3 DNA: TGTGCCAGCACCGGGGACAGGTCCTCCTACAATGAGCAGTTCTTC; J gene: TRBJ2-1; clone size: -; D gene: TRBD1; V gene: TRBV5-4
CDR3 protein: CASSQTGTGNYGYTF; CDR3 DNA: TGTGCCAGCAGCCAAACCGGGACGGGCAACTATGGCTACACCTTC; J gene: TRBJ1-2; clone size: -; D gene: -; V gene: TRBV11-2
CDR3 protein: CASSFEAQGLRASGAYNEQLF; CDR3 DNA: TGTGCCAGCAGCTTTGAAGCTCAGGGGCTCAGGGCTAGCGGGGCCTACAATGAGCAGCTCTTC; J gene: TRBJ2-1; clone size: -; D gene: TRBD2; V gene: TRBV7-6
CDR3 protein: CASSVGNYNSPLHF; CDR3 DNA: TGTGCCAGTTCGGTAGGGAACTATAATTCACCCCTCCACTTT; J gene: TRBJ1-6; clone size: few; D gene: -; V gene: TRBV28
CDR3 protein: CASSHWGLAGPQNEQFF; CDR3 DNA: TGCGCCAGCAGCCACTGGGGACTAGCGGGACCTCAGAATGAGCAGTTCTTC; J gene: TRBJ2-1; clone size: few; D gene: TRBD2; V gene: TRBV4-3
CDR3 protein: CASSPRGGVNEQYF; CDR3 DNA: TGTGCCAGCAGCCCGAGGGGAGGGGTCAACGAGCAGTACTTC; J gene: TRBJ2-7; clone size: few; D gene: TRBD2; V gene: TRBV7-9
CDR3 protein: CASSPSQEGYGYTF; CDR3 DNA: TGTGCCAGCAGCCCCTCACAGGAGGGCTATGGCTACACCTTC; J gene: TRBJ1-2; clone size: few; D gene: -; V gene: TRBV7-2
CDR3 protein: CASSLSAGGAGEQFF; CDR3 DNA: TGTGCCAGCAGCTTATCAGCGGGAGGTGCTGGTGAGCAGTTCTTC; J gene: TRBJ2-1; clone size: -; D gene: TRBD2; V gene: TRBV7-2
CDR3 protein: CASSLTGPPGTNGYTF; CDR3 DNA: TGTGCCAGCAGCTTAACTGGGCCCCCGGGTACGAATGGCTACACCTTC; J gene: TRBJ1-2; clone size: few; D gene: -; V gene: TRBV7-6
CDR3 protein: CASNTQGYGKTQYF; CDR3 DNA: TGTGCCAGCAATACCCAGGGGTACGGGAAGACCCAGTACTTC; J gene: TRBJ2-5; clone size: -; D gene: -; V gene: TRBV6-2/TRBV6-3
CDR3 protein: CASSLGGSGGVNEQFF; CDR3 DNA: TGTGCCAGCAGCTTAGGGGGTAGCGGGGGGGTGAATGAGCAGTTCTTC; J gene: TRBJ2-1; clone size: -; D gene: TRBD2; V gene: TRBV7-2
CDR3 protein: CASRRIQGMSYEQYF; CDR3 DNA: TGTGCCAGCAGACGCATACAGGGGATGTCCTACGAGCAGTACTTC; J gene: TRBJ2-7; clone size: many; D gene: TRBD1; V gene: TRBV6-2/TRBV6-3
CDR3 protein: CASSQGTRLAGTGELFF; CDR3 DNA: TGCGCCAGCAGCCAAGGGACGAGGCTAGCGGGCACCGGGGAGCTGTTTTTT; J gene: TRBJ2-2; clone size: -; D gene: TRBD2; V gene: TRBV4-1
CDR3 protein: CASAEEGRGELFF; CDR3 DNA: TGTGCTAGTGCCGAGGAGGGCCGCGGGGAGCTGTTTTTT; J gene: TRBJ2-2; clone size: -; D gene: -; V gene: TRBV12-5
CDR3 protein: CASSLTGTVNEQFF; CDR3 DNA: TGTGCCAGCAGCTTGACAGGGACTGTAAATGAGCAGTTCTTC; J gene: TRBJ2-1; clone size: -; D gene: -; V gene: TRBV7-6
CDR3 protein: CASSYLTTSPNTGELFF; CDR3 DNA: TGTGCCAGCAGTTATTTAACAACTAGCCCGAACACCGGGGAGCTGTTTTTT; J gene: TRBJ2-2; clone size: -; D gene: -; V gene: TRBV27
CDR3 protein: CASSPTGPTEQFF; CDR3 DNA: TGCGCCAGCAGCCCCACGGGGCCAACTGAGCAGTTCTTC; J gene: TRBJ2-1; clone size: -; D gene: -; V gene: TRBV5-1
CDR3 protein: CASSRRARNTEAFF; CDR3 DNA: TGTGCCAGCAGTAGACGAGCTCGTAACACTGAAGCTTTCTTT; J gene: TRBJ1-1; clone size: -; D gene: -; V gene: TRBV6-2/TRBV6-3
CDR3 protein: CASKLRAGDVRAKNIQYF; CDR3 DNA: TGTGCCAGTAAACTAAGAGCGGGAGACGTTAGGGCCAAAAACATTCAGTACTTC; J gene: TRBJ2-4; clone size: -; D gene: TRBD2; V gene: TRBV19
CDR3 protein: CASSQRGGYGYTF; CDR3 DNA: TGTGCCAGCAGTCAGAGGGGGGGCTATGGCTACACCTTC; J gene: TRBJ1-2; clone size: many; D gene: -; V gene: TRBV7-2
CDR3 protein: CAISESTGTKDEQYF; CDR3 DNA: TGTGCCATCAGTGAGTCGACCGGGACAAAGGACGAGCAGTACTTC; J gene: TRBJ2-7; clone size: -; D gene: -; V gene: TRBV10-3
CDR3 protein: CASRTRGWTESSYNEQFF; CDR3 DNA: TGTGCCAGTAGGACCCGGGGCTGGACAGAAAGCTCCTACAATGAGCAGTTCTTC; J gene: TRBJ2-1; clone size: few; D gene: -; V gene: TRBV19
CDR3 protein: CSAKGQTPNSPLHF; CDR3 DNA: TGCAGTGCGAAGGGACAGACGCCGAATTCACCCCTCCACTTT; J gene: TRBJ1-6; clone size: -; D gene: TRBD1; V gene: TRBV20-1
CDR3 protein: CSAVAGPQETQYF; CDR3 DNA: TGCAGTGCTGTAGCGGGACCGCAAGAGACCCAGTACTTC; J gene: TRBJ2-5; clone size: -; D gene: TRBD2; V gene: TRBV20-1
CDR3 protein: CASSSLQTGGSSGYTF; CDR3 DNA: TGTGCCAGCAGCTCGCTCCAGACAGGGGGATCATCTGGCTACACCTTC; J gene: TRBJ1-2; clone size: -; D gene: TRBD1; V gene: TRBV13
CDR3 protein: CASRLSGSGSTDTQYF; CDR3 DNA: TGTGCCAGCAGGCTTAGCGGGAGTGGGAGCACAGATACGCAGTATTTT; J gene: TRBJ2-3; clone size: -; D gene: TRBD2; V gene: TRBV6-6
CDR3 protein: CAWSVKGSSQYF; CDR3 DNA: TGTGCCTGGAGTGTAAAGGGCAGTTCGCAGTATTTT; J gene: TRBJ2-3; clone size: -; D gene: -; V gene: TRBV30
CDR3 protein: CASSPLRLAGPYEQYF; CDR3 DNA: TGTGCCAGCAGCCCCCTCCGACTAGCGGGTCCCTACGAGCAGTACTTC; J gene: TRBJ2-7; clone size: -; D gene: TRBD2; V gene: TRBV3-1
CDR3 protein: CASSLRQFAEAFF; CDR3 DNA: TGTGCCAGCAGCTTAAGACAGTTTGCAGAAGCTTTCTTT; J gene: TRBJ1-1; clone size: -; D gene: -; V gene: TRBV7-2
CDR3 protein: CASSQGRLSTDTQYF; CDR3 DNA: TGCGCCAGCAGCCAAGGGCGGTTAAGCACAGATACGCAGTATTTT; J gene: TRBJ2-3; clone size: many; D gene: -; V gene: TRBV4-3
CDR3 protein: CASRLSANVLTF; CDR3 DNA: TGTGCCAGCAGACTCTCGGCCAACGTCCTGACTTTC; J gene: TRBJ2-6; clone size: -; D gene: -; V gene: TRBV12-3/TRBV12-4
CDR3 protein: CASSRAPGQHF; CDR3 DNA: TGTGCCAGCAGCCGAGCCCCGGGACAGCACTTT; J gene: TRBJ1-1; clone size: -; D gene: TRBD1; V gene: TRBV6-8
CDR3 protein: CASSKRTGITGELFF; CDR3 DNA: TGTGCCAGCAGCAAGAGGACAGGGATTACCGGGGAGCTGTTTTTT; J gene: TRBJ2-2; clone size: few; D gene: TRBD1; V gene: TRBV12-3/TRBV12-4